This TCR beta chain is drawn from a study of cytomegalovirus exposure and HLA in healthy donors. Researchers ran the PCR with 60 Vbeta and 13 Jbeta primers. Here immunoSEQ multiplex PCR was the method, and the copy in TCRdb shows in-frame clones only, minus some. Altogether about 150,000 clones are present, over 80% being singletons, with the ten largest covering around 6.9%. Whole-study findings and limits: CMV antigen specificity was confirmed in vitro for three CMV-associated chains. Donors belonging to an Asian-associated ancestry cluster reportedly showed fewer N-insertions in productive TCRs than the roughly 700-donor mean, according to what a later analysis found. It was in a later analysis that TCR association rates were seen to vary by HLA locus, highest for DRB1 and lowest for HLA-C.

Details on this clone: What it binds is unknown.

The sequencing input was PBMCs. The receptor's source is a male donor in good health and CMV-seropositive.

This CDR3 reads CASSLGEGRLYNEQFF. The CDR3 region has the DNA TGTGCCAGCAGCTTGGGGGAGGGCCGATTATACAATGAGCAGTTCTTC. The chain joins TRBV11-2 to TRBJ2-1, with 7 bases lining up with TRBD2. V shed 3 bases, J shed 4 bases, and the junction held 9 bases outside the gene matches. Germline V gives CDR1 SGHAT, CDR2 FQNNGV. The CDR3 spans 16 residues.